The entry below describes one TCR beta chain. The table came from immunoSEQ multiplex PCR; TCRdb's copy has only in-frame clones and leaves some out. Of approximately 100,000 clones listed, more than 70% are singletons. This entry comes from a study of cytomegalovirus exposure and HLA in healthy donors. About the study: The roughly 130 validation repertoires used the same platform as the 600 to 750 first-cohort repertoires (as reported by a later analysis).

The V gene's germline CDR1 is SGHTA and CDR2 FQGTGA. Trimming left V 5 bases short and J 1 base short, with 9 bases between. CDR3 length equals 13 residues. Donors came from a validation cohort of about 120 subjects, distinct from the first 666-subject cohort. The V call is TRBV7-3, the J call TRBJ2-7; possible D gene TRBD1, 6 bases. This TCR was sampled from a woman in her late teens or twenties in good health and CMV-seronegative. Sequences were obtained from PBMCs. The chain's CDR3 is CASSRDRSYEQYF. Written as DNA, the CDR3 is TGTGCCAGCAGCCGAGACAGGTCCTACGAGCAGTACTTC.